This TCR beta chain was profiled in a study of regulatory T cells in long-lasting Graves disease. Study findings and constraints: There was favoring of TRBV28, TRBJ1-2 and TRBJ2-5 in persistent disease.

Per germline, CDR1 MDHEN and CDR2 SYDVKM. This CDR3 comprises 12 residues. Trimming took 7 bases from V and 0 from J, leaving 4 bases between them. As to this clonotype: Antigen: not known.

Investigators prepared the TCR beta libraries by applying iRepertoire HTBI primers and Arm-PCR of CDR3 regions. TCRdb called the multiplex PCR reads again in MiXCR, with one record for every CDR3 protein. The sample lists about 430,000 distinct CDR3 sequences; approximately 16% were seen once. Stated time point: newly diagnosed GD, antithyroid drugs for less than 3 months. Following extraction of RNA from PBMCs, that RNA was used to make the TCR library. This same sample was also part of a study on T cells in Graves' hyperthyroidism and ophthalmopathy.

Sequenced here: peripheral blood mononuclear cells (PBMCs), sampled at new diagnosis, from a patient treated with antithyroid drugs. This TCR derives from a woman aged 40 to 49 with Graves disease. The V call is TRBV28, the J call TRBJ1-5; D is unresolved. The CDR3 DNA follows: TGTGCCAGCAAAAATAGCAATCAGCCCCAGCATTTT. As protein: CASKNSNQPQHF.